This TCR beta chain was recorded in a study of regulatory T cells in long-lasting Graves disease. Study-level findings and limits: Persistent Graves' patients showed less TCR diversity than newly diagnosed ones.

The time point here: persistent/refractory GD, antithyroid drugs over 5 years with positive TRAb. The TCR library used RNA extracted from PBMCs. It was American Thyroid Association guidelines that determined Graves' disease diagnosis. As concerns this clonotype: The antigen remains undetermined. An end of the junction does not agree with germline; a read error may underlie this.

The CDR3 totals 13 residues. Germline V gives CDR1 SGHRS, CDR2 YFSETQ. In building TCR beta libraries, iRepertoire HTBI primers were used together with Arm-PCR of CDR3 regions. Methods used by the authors: Identified across the samples were over 50 TRBV segments and 13 to 15 TRBJ segments. TCRdb re-called the multiplex PCR reads with MiXCR, one entry per CDR3 protein. TCRdb, not the authors, supplied the V and J calls. In the table there are fewer than 450,000 distinct CDR3 sequences, about a fifth of which are singletons. The chain carries TRBV5-1 and TRBJ2-2, with D unresolved. The sequenced sample was peripheral blood mononuclear cells (PBMCs), obtained when the disease was refractory, from a patient treated with antithyroid drugs. The sequence derives from a female donor with Graves disease. The CDR3 is CASSPLDTEELFF. The CDR3 DNA is TGCGCCAGCAGCCCACTCGACACCGAGGAGCTGTTTTTT.